This TCR beta chain is from a study of T cells after yellow fever vaccination. TCRdb itself ran the 5' RACE reads through MiXCR, one entry per CDR3 protein. Seen here are approximately 15,000 distinct CDR3 sequences, about 7.1% observed once, and the top ten hold 1.6%. This clonotype was observed at least ten times. Study-wide results and caveats: Post-booster repertoires again held most primary-vaccination clones (roughly 96% CD4, about 88% CD8). It was a weaker secondary response, yet one that peaked faster, at day 5 versus 15. Only a minor proportion of clonotypes was detected across both CD4 and CD8 compartments. Sorted repertoires could include abundant contaminating clonotypes from bulk cells.

The CDR3 runs 12 residues. The receptor was derived from a man in his late teens or twenties who received the YFV17D yellow fever vaccine. The gene calls are TRBV21-1 and TRBJ1-5. TRBV21-1 is shown as a pseudogene. The sequencing used PBMCs, either bulk or a sorted T-cell subset (CD4+, CD8+, memory, or dextramer-sorted; not recorded which), collected on the day of the yellow fever booster vaccination. CDR3 in DNA: TGTGCCAGCAGCACTTTATGGTGGCCCCAGCATTTT. Amino acids: CASSTLWWPQHF.